These 26 T cell receptor beta chains were all obtained from the same sample, sequenced in a study of blood T cell repertoires in COVID-19. Repertoires were generated with immunoSEQ multiplex PCR, while TCRdb's copy carries only in-frame clones and drops some. The sample lists approximately 82,000 clones, about 89% seen once, with 1% to 1.5% in the top ten. What was sequenced was PBMCs or T cells enriched from blood (not recorded which). These receptors originate from a woman in her 50s with acute COVID-19.

The V call is TRBV6-5, the J call TRBJ2-7; TRBD2 matches at 11 bases. Germline CDR1 is MNHEY and CDR2 is SVGAGI. The CDR3 has 15 amino acids. The trim removed 4 bases at V and 2 bases at J, leaving 4 bases unmatched. For the CDR3, the DNA is TGTGCCAGCAGTTTCGGGACTAGCGGAGCCTACGAGCAGTACTTC. Residues: CASSFGTSGAYEQYF.

The chain has TRBV3-1 (or the pseudogene TRBV3-2) and TRBJ2-7; the D gene is possibly TRBD2 (5 bases). The CDR3 covers 14 residues. The ends were cut back, 4 bases at V and 4 bases at J, with 14 bases in the middle. Germline CDR1 is LGHDT and CDR2 is YNNKEL (reference sequence). CDR3 in amino acids: CASSPAYRGYEQYF. The DNA of the CDR3 is TGTGCCAGCAGCCCGGCGTATAGAGGGTACGAGCAGTACTTC.

This rearrangement joins TRBV28 to TRBJ2-7, with D tentatively TRBD1 (5 bases). V was shortened by 2 bases and J by 0 bases, with 8 bases between the two germline ends. The CDR3 spans 14 residues. Germline V gives CDR1 MDHEN, CDR2 SYDVKM. CDR3 sequence (DNA): TGTGCCAGCAGTTTACTCCAGGGCTCCTACGAGCAGTACTTC. Translating gives CASSLLQGSYEQYF.

The gene calls are TRBV5-1 and TRBJ2-6; TRBD2 aligns across 8 bases. This CDR3 comprises 21 residues. Trimming took 3 bases from V and 1 from J; bases not matched to a gene: 18. Germline lookup yields CDR1 SGHRS and CDR2 YFSETQ. CDR3 residues: CASSWGLAGLRARSGANVLTF. The CDR3 DNA reads as TGCGCCAGCAGCTGGGGGCTAGCGGGCTTACGAGCTAGATCTGGGGCCAACGTCCTGACTTTC.

This rearrangement joins TRBV6-2 or TRBV6-3 to TRBJ1-5; 8 nucleotides match TRBD1. CDR3 length: 14 amino acids. J gave up 8 bases and V 2 bases, and 5 bases lay outside the gene matches. Germline V gives CDR1 MNHEY, CDR2 SVGEGT. Here the CDR3 reads CASSYGQGAEPQHF. The CDR3 nucleotides are TGTGCCAGCAGTTACGGGCAGGGGGCTGAGCCCCAGCATTTT.

The chain employs TRBV5-5 and TRBJ2-7; the match to TRBD2 covers 13 bases. The V gene end was trimmed by 0 bases and the J gene end by 1 base; junction bases not matched to a gene: 1. The CDR3 totals 16 residues. Looked up from germline, CDR1 is SGHKS and CDR2 is YYEKEE (reference sequence). This CDR3 reads CASSLALAGGSYEQYF. The DNA of the CDR3 is TGTGCCAGCAGCTTGGCACTAGCGGGAGGGTCCTACGAGCAGTACTTC.

The CDR3 region is CAIRDSLAGGFGELFF. CDR3 nucleotide sequence: TGTGCCATCAGGGACAGTCTAGCGGGAGGGTTCGGGGAGCTGTTTTTT. This chain joins TRBV19 and TRBJ2-2; 12 bases agree with TRBD2. After removal of 10 bases from V and 7 bases from J, the junction contained 13 bases not matched to a gene. The CDR3 contains 16 residues. CDR1 and CDR2 (germline): LNHDA, SQIVND (reference sequence).

The V and J genes are TRBV5-1 and TRBJ2-7; 14 positions agree with TRBD2. Trimming took 2 bases from V and 5 from J; bases not matched to a gene: 21. The CDR3 covers 21 residues. The V gene's germline CDR1 is SGHRS and CDR2 YFSETQ. CDR3 protein: CASSLTGLGPGLAGGGNEQYF. The CDR3 DNA sequence: TGCGCCAGCAGCTTAACCGGTCTAGGCCCTGGACTAGCGGGAGGAGGGAACGAGCAGTACTTC. The full variable domain, completed using reference TRBV5-1 and TRBJ2-7, is KAGVTQTPRYLIKTRGQQVTLSCSPISGHRSVSWYQQTPGQGLQFLFEYFSETQRNKGNFPGRFSGRQFSNSRSEMNVSTLELGDSALYLCASSLTGLGPGLAGGGNEQYFGPGTRLTVT.

This chain uses TRBV12-3 or TRBV12-4 with TRBJ1-2; TRBD1 matches 7 bases. The CDR3 totals 12 residues. V was clipped by 6 bases and J by 4 bases; unmatched bases: 2. This CDR3 reads CASSRQGYGYTF. The CDR3 nucleotides read TGTGCCAGCAGCCGACAGGGCTATGGCTACACCTTC.

The CDR3 DNA follows: TGTGCCAGCAGCCAAGGACATGGCACTAACTATGGCTACACCTTC. It yields the protein CASSQGHGTNYGYTF. This rearrangement joins TRBV4-2 to TRBJ1-2; D is ambiguous. This CDR3 comprises 15 residues. V lost 1 base to trimming and J lost 0 bases, with 9 bases between them. Germline-derived CDR1 and CDR2 are LGHNA and YNFKEQ.

The chain is built from TRBV12-3 or TRBV12-4 and TRBJ1-4, with a weak D call TRBD1 (5 bases). The CDR3 runs to 13 residues. The V and J ends lost 3 bases and 7 bases respectively, with 9 bases between them. CDR3 bases: TGTGCCAGCAGTTTTGGGGGGATTGAAAAACTGTTTTTT. Protein product: CASSFGGIEKLFF.

This clone was seen ten or more times. One end of the junction varies from germline; a read error may be responsible. The DNA of the CDR3 is TGCAGCGTTTTTGACACCGAAGCTTTCTTT. Its translation is CSVFDTEAFF. The chain joins TRBV29-1 to TRBJ1-1; D remains unclear. This CDR3 contains 10 residues. Germline-derived CDR1 and CDR2 are SQVTM and ANQGSEA.

V gene TRBV2 combines with J gene TRBJ2-7; 8 bases align to TRBD2. The V gene end was trimmed by 4 bases and the J gene end by 3 bases; junction bases not matched to a gene: 11. This CDR3 region has 16 residues. The germline V gene has CDR1 SNHLY and CDR2 FYNNEI. This CDR3 is CASSVGSGGHNYEQYF. In nucleotides, the CDR3 is TGTGCCAGCAGTGTTGGTTCGGGAGGGCATAACTACGAGCAGTACTTC.

The chain has TRBV6-5 and TRBJ2-5, with 10 bases that match TRBD2. The CDR3 consists of 16 residues. The germline V gene has CDR1 MNHEY and CDR2 SVGAGI. Germline trimming cut 0 bases from V and 5 bases from J; bases unmatched to any gene: 6. CDR3 in DNA: TGTGCCAGCAGTTACTCCTCTAGCGGGAGTAGTGAGACCCAGTACTTC. Translating gives CASSYSSSGSSETQYF.

The V call is TRBV18, the J call TRBJ1-5, with D possibly TRBD1 on 6 matching bases. V was pared by 8 bases and J by 6 bases, with 17 bases between. The CDR3 totals 14 residues. Looked up from germline, CDR1 is KGHSH and CDR2 is LQKENI. CDR3 nucleotide sequence: TGTGCCAGCACGGGAGGGGGGGGCATTCAGCCCCAGCATTTT. Translation gives CASTGGGGIQPQHF.

The chain links TRBV18 to TRBJ2-1; D might be TRBD2 (5 bases). V shed 3 bases and J shed 8 bases, with 14 bases lying between them. The CDR3 contains 14 residues. Germline CDR1 and CDR2: KGHSH and LQKENI. The CDR3 DNA reads TGTGCCAGCTCACCCTCACTAGAGTCAGATGAGCAGTTCTTC. Translation gives CASSPSLESDEQFF.

The chain recombines TRBV7-2 with TRBJ2-3; D perhaps matches TRBD2 (6 bases). The CDR3 spans 15 residues. The V end was cut by 11 bases, the J end by 2 bases, with 20 bases between. Germline V gene lookup returns CDR1 SGHTA and CDR2 FQGNSA. CDR3 coding DNA: TGTGCCGGCCGGGCTAGCGCCCTAAACACAGATACGCAGTATTTT. Encoded protein: CAGRASALNTDTQYF.

The chain carries TRBV4-3 and TRBJ1-5; 10 positions match TRBD1. The CDR3 runs 15 residues. With 5 bases clipped from V and 6 bases from J, the junction kept 7 bases outside the gene matches. Looked up from germline, CDR1 is LGHNA and CDR2 is YSLEER. In nucleotides, the CDR3 is TGCGCCAGCAGCAAAAAGACAGGGGGCTCTCAGCCCCAGCATTTT. Its translation: CASSKKTGGSQPQHF.

V and J are TRBV6-1 and TRBJ1-5; D is uncertain. Trimming pared 3 bases from V and 2 bases from J, leaving 11 bases between. Per the germline V gene, CDR1 is MNHNS and CDR2 is SASEGT. The CDR3 sequence is 15 residues long. As DNA, the CDR3 is TGTGCCAGCAGTGACAGACTCGGGGGCAATCAGCCCCAGCATTTT. It is translated as CASSDRLGGNQPQHF.

The rearrangement links TRBV18 to TRBJ2-7, with TRBD2 matching over 8 bases. J was trimmed by 4 bases and V by 3 bases; bases with no gene match: 5. Germline V gene sequence: CDR1 KGHSH, CDR2 LQKENI. The CDR3 consists of 14 residues. The CDR3 loop is CASSPGLAAYEQYF. The CDR3 nucleotides are TGTGCCAGCTCACCTGGACTAGCAGCTTACGAGCAGTACTTC.

The CDR3 nucleotides read TGCGCCAGCAGTGGAGGGACTATTGACTACAATGAGCAGTTCTTC. The encoded protein is CASSGGTIDYNEQFF. V and J are TRBV10-1 and TRBJ2-1; 7 bases fit TRBD2. V dropped 4 bases and J dropped 3; count of bases not matched to a gene: 6. CDR1 is WNHNN and CDR2 is SYGVQD in the germline V gene (reference sequence). This CDR3 region has 15 residues.

V is TRBV5-1 and J is TRBJ2-3; TRBD2 matches 12 bases. V shed 0 bases, J shed 1 base, and the junction held 3 bases outside the gene matches. The CDR3 length is 17 residues. Germline CDR1 SGHRS, CDR2 YFSETQ. In DNA form, the CDR3 reads TGCGCCAGCAGCTTGGAGTCTAGCGGGAGGGGCACAGATACGCAGTATTTT. Amino acids: CASSLESSGRGTDTQYF.

For this clone: One end of the junction fails to match germline, which may point to a read error. The gene calls are TRBV7-2 and TRBJ1-3; no clear D gene. Looked up from germline, CDR1 is SGHTA and CDR2 is FQGNSA. This CDR3 is 16 amino acids long. The CDR3 nucleotides read TGTGCCAGCAGCATAGGAGGGAGTCACTCTGGAAGCACCATATATTTT. Translated: CASSIGGSHSGSTIYF. Full variable domain (missing parts from reference TRBV7-2 and TRBJ1-3): GAGVSQSPSNKVTEKGKDVELRCDPISGHTALYWYRQSLGQGLEFLIYFQGNSAPDKSGLPSDRFSAERTGGSVSTLTIQRTQQEDSAVYLCASSIGGSHSGSTIYFGEGSWLTVV.

The gene calls are TRBV21-1 and TRBJ1-4. TRBV21-1 is assigned pseudogene status. The CDR3 runs 18 residues. For the CDR3, the DNA is TGTGCCAGCAGCAAATCGTTTGAGCCTCCGCCCACTAATGAAAAACTGTTTTTT. Amino acid sequence: CASSKSFEPPPTNEKLFF.

The chain combines TRBV6-5 with TRBJ1-1; the D is unclear. This CDR3 region has 14 residues. Germline loops: CDR1 MNHEY, CDR2 SVGAGI. V lost 7 bases and J 4 bases, leaving 16 bases between the germline ends. This CDR3 reads CASTGTIRGTEAFF. DNA of the CDR3: TGTGCCAGCACCGGTACAATCCGCGGCACTGAAGCTTTCTTT.

The chain employs TRBV11-3 and TRBJ2-1, with TRBD2 identical over 13 bases. Germline-derived CDR1 and CDR2 are SGHNT and YENEEA. The trim removed 1 base at V and 7 bases at J, leaving 7 bases unmatched. The CDR3 totals 17 residues. For the CDR3, the DNA is TGTGCCAGCAGCTTAGCAGGACTAGCGGGAGTGGGGAATGAGCAGTTCTTC. The encoded protein is CASSLAGLAGVGNEQFF.